At least ten counts were recorded for the clone carrying this T cell receptor (beta chain). Its specificity is unknown. The record originates from a study of CD8 T cells in ankylosing spondylitis. Findings and limits, study-wide: Peripheral blood held disease-linked clones only at relatively low frequency, and these were CD8+.

Via MiXCR, TCRdb re-called the 5' RACE reads, giving one row per CDR3 protein. The sample carries approximately 220,000 distinct CDR3 sequences, roughly 26% recorded once. The sequence derives from a male donor with ankylosing spondylitis or in good health (not recorded which). Sequences were obtained from blood, either unsorted or a sorted T cell fraction (not recorded which).

The CDR3 region is CASGKGHNEQFF. The CDR3 nucleotides are TGTGCTAGTGGGAAGGGCCACAATGAGCAGTTCTTC. The V gene is TRBV12-5, the J gene TRBJ2-1; D is unclear. Germline CDR1 is LGHNT and CDR2 is FRNRAP. CDR3 length: 12 amino acids. Deletions cut 6 bases from V and 5 bases from J, with 8 bases between.